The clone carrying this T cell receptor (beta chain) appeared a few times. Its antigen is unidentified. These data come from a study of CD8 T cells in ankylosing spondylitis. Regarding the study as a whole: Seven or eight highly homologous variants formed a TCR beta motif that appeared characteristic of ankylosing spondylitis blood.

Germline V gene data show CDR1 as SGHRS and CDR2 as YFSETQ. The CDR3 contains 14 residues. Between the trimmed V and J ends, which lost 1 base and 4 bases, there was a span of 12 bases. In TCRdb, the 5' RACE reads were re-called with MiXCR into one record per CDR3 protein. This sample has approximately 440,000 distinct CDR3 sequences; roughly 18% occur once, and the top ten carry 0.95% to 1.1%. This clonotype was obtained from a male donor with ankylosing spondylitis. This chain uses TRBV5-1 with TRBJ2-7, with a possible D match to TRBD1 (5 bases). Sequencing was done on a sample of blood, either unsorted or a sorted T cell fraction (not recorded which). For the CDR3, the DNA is TGCGCCAGCAGCTTGTTTTCAGGGCCGTACGAGCAGTACTTC. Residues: CASSLFSGPYEQYF.